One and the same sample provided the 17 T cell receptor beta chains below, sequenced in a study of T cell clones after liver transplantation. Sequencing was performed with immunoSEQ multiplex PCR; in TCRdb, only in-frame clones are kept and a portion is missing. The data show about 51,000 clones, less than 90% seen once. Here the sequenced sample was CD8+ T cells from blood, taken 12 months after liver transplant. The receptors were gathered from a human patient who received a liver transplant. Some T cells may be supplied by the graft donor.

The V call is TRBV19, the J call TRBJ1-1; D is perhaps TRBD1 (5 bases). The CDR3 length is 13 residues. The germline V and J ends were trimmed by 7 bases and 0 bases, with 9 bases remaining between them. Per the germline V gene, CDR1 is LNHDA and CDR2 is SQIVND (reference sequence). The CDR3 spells CASKVGVNTEAFF. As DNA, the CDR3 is TGTGCCAGTAAGGTAGGGGTGAACACTGAAGCTTTCTTT. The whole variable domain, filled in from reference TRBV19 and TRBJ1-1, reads DGGITQSPKYLFRKEGQNVTLSCEQNLNHDAMYWYRQDPGQGLRLIYYSQIVNDFQKGDIAEGYSVSREKKESFPLTVTSAQKNPTAFYLCASKVGVNTEAFFGQGTRLTVV.

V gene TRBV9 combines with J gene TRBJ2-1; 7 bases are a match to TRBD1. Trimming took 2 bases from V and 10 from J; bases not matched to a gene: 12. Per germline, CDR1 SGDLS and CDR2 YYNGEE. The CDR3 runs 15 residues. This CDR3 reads CASSVRDSPLLEQFF. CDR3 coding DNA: TGTGCCAGCAGCGTCCGGGACAGCCCCTTATTGGAGCAGTTCTTC.

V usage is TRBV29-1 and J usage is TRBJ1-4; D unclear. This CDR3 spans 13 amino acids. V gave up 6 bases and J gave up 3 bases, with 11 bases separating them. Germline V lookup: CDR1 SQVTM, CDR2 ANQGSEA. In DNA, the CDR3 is TGCAGCGTCAGCCTCGGTTCTAATGAAAAACTGTTTTTT. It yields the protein CSVSLGSNEKLFF.

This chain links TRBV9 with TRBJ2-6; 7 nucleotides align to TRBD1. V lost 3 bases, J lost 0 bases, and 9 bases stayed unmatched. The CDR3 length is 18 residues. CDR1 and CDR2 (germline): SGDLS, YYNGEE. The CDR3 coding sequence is TGTGCCAGCAGCGACCGGGACAGTCCGTTCTCTGGGGCCAACGTCCTGACTTTC. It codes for CASSDRDSPFSGANVLTF.

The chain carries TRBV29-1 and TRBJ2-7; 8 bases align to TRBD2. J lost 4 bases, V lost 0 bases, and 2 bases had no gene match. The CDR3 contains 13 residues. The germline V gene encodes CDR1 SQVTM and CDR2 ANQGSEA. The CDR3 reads CSVEEGLGYEQYF. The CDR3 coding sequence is TGCAGCGTTGAAGAGGGACTAGGTTACGAGCAGTACTTC.

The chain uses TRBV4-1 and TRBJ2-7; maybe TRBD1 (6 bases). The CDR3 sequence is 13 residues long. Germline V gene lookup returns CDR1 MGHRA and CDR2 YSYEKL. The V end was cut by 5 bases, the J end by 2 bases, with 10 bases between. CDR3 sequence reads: CASSYRETYEQYF. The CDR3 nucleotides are TGCGCCAGCAGCTACAGGGAGACCTACGAGCAGTACTTC.

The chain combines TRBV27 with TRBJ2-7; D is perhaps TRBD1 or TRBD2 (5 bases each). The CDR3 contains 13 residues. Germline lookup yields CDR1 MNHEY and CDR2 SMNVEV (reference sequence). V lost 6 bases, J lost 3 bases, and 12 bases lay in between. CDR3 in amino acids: CASRGLGDYEQYF. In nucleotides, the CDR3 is TGTGCCAGCAGGGGGCTGGGGGACTACGAGCAGTACTTC.

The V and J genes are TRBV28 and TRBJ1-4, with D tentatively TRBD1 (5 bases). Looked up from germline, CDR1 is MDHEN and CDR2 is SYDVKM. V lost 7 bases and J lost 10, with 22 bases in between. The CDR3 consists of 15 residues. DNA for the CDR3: TGTGCCAGCAACGAAAGTAGGGATTTCGGGGGAAAACTGTTTTTT. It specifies CASNESRDFGGKLFF.

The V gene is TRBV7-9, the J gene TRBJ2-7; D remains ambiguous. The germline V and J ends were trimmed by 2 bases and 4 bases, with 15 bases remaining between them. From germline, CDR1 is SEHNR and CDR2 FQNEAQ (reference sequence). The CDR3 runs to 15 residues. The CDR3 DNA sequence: TGTGCCAGCAGCTTAATGCCAGGTGTAGGGTACGAGCAGTACTTC. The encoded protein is CASSLMPGVGYEQYF.

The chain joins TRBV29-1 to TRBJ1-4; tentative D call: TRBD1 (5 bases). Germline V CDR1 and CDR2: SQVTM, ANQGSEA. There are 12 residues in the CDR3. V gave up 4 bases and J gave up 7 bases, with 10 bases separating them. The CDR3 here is CSVVVQGEKLFF. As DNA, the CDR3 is TGCAGCGTTGTGGTGCAGGGTGAAAAACTGTTTTTT.

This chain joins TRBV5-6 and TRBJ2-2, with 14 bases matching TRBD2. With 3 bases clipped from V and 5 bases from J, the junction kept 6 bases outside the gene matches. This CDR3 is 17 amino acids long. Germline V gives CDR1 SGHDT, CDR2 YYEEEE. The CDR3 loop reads CASSWGLAGVGTGELFF. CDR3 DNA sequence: TGTGCCAGCAGCTGGGGACTAGCGGGAGTCGGAACCGGGGAGCTGTTTTTT.

CDR3 DNA sequence: TGTGCCAGCAGTTTAAGGCCCCACGGACTAGCGGGAGTAGGGTATGAGCAGTTCTTC. Amino acid sequence: CASSLRPHGLAGVGYEQFF. This chain connects TRBV27 to TRBJ2-1; 13 nucleotides align to TRBD2. Germline trimming cut 2 bases from V and 8 bases from J; bases unmatched to any gene: 15. Germline lookup yields CDR1 MNHEY and CDR2 SMNVEV (reference sequence). This CDR3 has 19 amino acids.

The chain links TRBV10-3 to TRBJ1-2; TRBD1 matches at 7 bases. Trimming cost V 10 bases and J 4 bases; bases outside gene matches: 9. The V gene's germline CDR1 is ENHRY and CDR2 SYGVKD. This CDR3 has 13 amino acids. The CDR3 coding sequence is TGTGCCACCTACTCGACAGGGCGCTATGGCTACACCTTC. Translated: CATYSTGRYGYTF.

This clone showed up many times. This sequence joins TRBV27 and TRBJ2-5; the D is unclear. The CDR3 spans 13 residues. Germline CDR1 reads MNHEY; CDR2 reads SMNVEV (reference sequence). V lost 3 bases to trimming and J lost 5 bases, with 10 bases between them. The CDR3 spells CASSLSGPETQYF. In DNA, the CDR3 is TGTGCCAGCAGTTTGTCAGGTCCCGAGACCCAGTACTTC.

The CDR3 region is CASSQDPGLAPSTDTQYF. The DNA of the CDR3 is TGCGCCAGCAGCCAAGACCCGGGACTAGCGCCTAGCACAGATACGCAGTATTTT. The V call is TRBV4-1, the J call TRBJ2-3; 10 bases are a match to TRBD2. The CDR3 totals 18 residues. The J segment lost 0 bases and the V segment lost 0 bases, leaving 6 bases of the junction unmatched. CDR1 and CDR2 (germline): MGHRA, YSYEKL.

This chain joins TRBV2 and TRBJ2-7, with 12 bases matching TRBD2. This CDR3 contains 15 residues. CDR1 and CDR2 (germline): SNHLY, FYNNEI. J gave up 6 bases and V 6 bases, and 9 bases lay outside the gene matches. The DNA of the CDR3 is TGTGCCAGCAGGGCGTCTAGCGGGAGGGGTGGCGAGCAGTACTTC. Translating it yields CASRASSGRGGEQYF.

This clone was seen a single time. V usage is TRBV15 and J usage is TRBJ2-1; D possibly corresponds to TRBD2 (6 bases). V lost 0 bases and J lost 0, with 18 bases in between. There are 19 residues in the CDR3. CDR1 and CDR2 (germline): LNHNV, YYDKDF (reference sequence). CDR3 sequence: CATSRDPRLGGSSYNEQFF. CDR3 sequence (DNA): TGTGCCACCAGCAGAGATCCTCGGCTGGGGGGTAGCTCCTACAATGAGCAGTTCTTC.